This record concerns one TCR beta chain sequence. The entry originates in a study of T cells after yellow fever vaccination. Conversion of TCR transcripts into cDNA relied on 5'RACE template switching, which added a universal primer site and UMIs. TCRdb analysed the 5' RACE reads with MiXCR anew, one entry per CDR3 protein. The sample holds a few hundred thousand distinct CDR3 sequences, less than 20% seen once. The V and J ends lost 3 bases and 4 bases respectively, with 9 bases between them. This CDR3 region has 14 residues. The chain is built from TRBV12-3 or TRBV12-4 and TRBJ2-2; D possibly corresponds to TRBD2 (5 bases). The sample was PBMCs, taken 5 to 6 days after the first yellow fever vaccination. This receptor was identified in a man between 18 and 29 years old who received the YFV17D yellow fever vaccine. CDR3 sequence: CASSLSEGTGELFF. The CDR3, as DNA: TGTGCCAGCAGTTTGAGCGAGGGCACCGGGGAGCTGTTTTTT.